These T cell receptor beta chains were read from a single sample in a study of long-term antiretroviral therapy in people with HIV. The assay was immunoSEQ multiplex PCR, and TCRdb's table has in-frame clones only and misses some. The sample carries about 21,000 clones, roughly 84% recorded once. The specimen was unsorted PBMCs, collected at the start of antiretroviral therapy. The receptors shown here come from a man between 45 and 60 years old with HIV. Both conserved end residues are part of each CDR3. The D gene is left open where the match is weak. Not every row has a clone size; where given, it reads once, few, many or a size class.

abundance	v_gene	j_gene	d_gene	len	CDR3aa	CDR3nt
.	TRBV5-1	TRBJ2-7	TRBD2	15	CASSLDGGRAYEQYF	TGCGCCAGCAGCTTGGATGGCGGGAGGGCCTACGAGCAGTACTTC
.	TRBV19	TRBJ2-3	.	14	CASKQGVSTDTQYF	TGTGCCAGTAAGCAGGGAGTAAGCACAGATACGCAGTATTTT
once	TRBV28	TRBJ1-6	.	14	CASSSVVTNSPLHF	TGTGCCAGCAGTTCAGTGGTTACTAATTCACCCCTCCACTTT
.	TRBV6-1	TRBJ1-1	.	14	CASRTMGYGTEAFF	TGTGCCAGCCGTACGATGGGGTACGGCACTGAAGCTTTCTTT
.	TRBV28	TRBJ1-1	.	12	CASLSFGTEAFF	TGTGCCAGCCTAAGTTTCGGCACTGAAGCTTTCTTT
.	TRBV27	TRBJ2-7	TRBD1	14	CASSLDRVRHEQYF	TGTGCCAGCAGTTTAGACAGGGTGCGACACGAGCAGTACTTC
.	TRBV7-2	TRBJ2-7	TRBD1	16	CASSQRTGGSSYEQYF	TGTGCCAGCAGTCAACGTACAGGGGGCTCTTCCTACGAGCAGTACTTC
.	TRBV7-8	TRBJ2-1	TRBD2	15	CASSLPAGVMVEQFF	TGTGCCAGCAGCTTACCAGCGGGAGTTATGGTTGAGCAGTTCTTC
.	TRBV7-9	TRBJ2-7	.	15	CASSLDRAGLREQYF	TGTGCCAGCAGCTTAGATCGGGCAGGTTTGAGGGAGCAGTACTTC
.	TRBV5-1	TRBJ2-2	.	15	CASSLPQAVTGELFF	TGCGCCAGCAGCTTGCCCCAAGCAGTCACCGGGGAGCTGTTTTTT
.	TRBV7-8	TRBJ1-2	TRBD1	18	CASSSHPSGTGNNYGYTF	TGTGCCAGCAGCTCCCACCCCTCCGGGACAGGGAACAACTATGGCTACACCTTC
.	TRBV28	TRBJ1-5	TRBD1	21	CASSNPPRRDRVSNSNQPQHF	TGTGCCAGCAGCAACCCCCCCCGACGGGACAGGGTTTCCAATAGCAATCAGCCCCAGCATTTT
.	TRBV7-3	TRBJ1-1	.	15	CASREMSGGNTEAFF	TGTGCCAGCAGGGAGATGAGTGGGGGTAACACTGAAGCTTTCTTT
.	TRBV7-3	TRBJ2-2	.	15	CASSLGPSGTGELFF	TGTGCCAGCAGCTTGGGACCCTCTGGGACCGGGGAGCTGTTTTTT
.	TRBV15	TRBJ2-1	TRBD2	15	CATSMTSGSYNEQFF	TGTGCCACCAGCATGACTAGCGGGTCTTACAATGAGCAGTTCTTC
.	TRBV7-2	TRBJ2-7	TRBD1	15	CASSARGQGTYEQYF	TGTGCCAGCAGCGCTCGCGGACAGGGTACCTACGAGCAGTACTTC
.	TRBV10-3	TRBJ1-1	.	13	CAIKAGGATEAFF	TGTGCCATCAAAGCGGGGGGCGCGACTGAAGCTTTCTTT
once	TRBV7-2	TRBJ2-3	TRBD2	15	CASRQSGSGTDTQYF	TGTGCCAGCAGACAAAGCGGGAGTGGCACAGATACGCAGTATTTT
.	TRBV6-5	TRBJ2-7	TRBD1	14	CASSGWTGGGEQYF	TGTGCCAGCAGTGGATGGACAGGGGGAGGCGAGCAGTACTTC
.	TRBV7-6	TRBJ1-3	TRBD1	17	CASSLAAGGAKGNTIYF	TGTGCCAGCAGCTTAGCCGCAGGGGGCGCGAAAGGAAACACCATATATTTT
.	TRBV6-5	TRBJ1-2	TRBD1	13	CASRGQGRYGYTF	TGTGCCAGCAGAGGACAGGGTCGATATGGCTACACCTTC
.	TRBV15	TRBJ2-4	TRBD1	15	CATSRDTGQANIQYF	TGTGCCACCAGCAGAGATACGGGACAGGCGAACATTCAGTACTTC
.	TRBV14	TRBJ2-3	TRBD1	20	CASSQAFDDRGLNPTDTQYF	TGTGCCAGCAGCCAAGCGTTTGACGACAGGGGGCTAAACCCCACAGATACGCAGTATTTT
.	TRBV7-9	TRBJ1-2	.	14	CASSKEGGNYGYTF	TGTGCCAGCAGCAAAGAGGGGGGGAACTATGGCTACACCTTC
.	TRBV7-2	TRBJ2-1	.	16	CASSLLPSSSYNEQFF	TGTGCCAGCAGCTTATTGCCCAGCAGCTCCTACAATGAGCAGTTCTTC
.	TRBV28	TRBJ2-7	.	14	CASSLLTNSYEQYF	TGTGCCAGCAGTTTATTAACAAATTCTTACGAGCAGTACTTC
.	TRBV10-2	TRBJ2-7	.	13	CASSYGQLNEQYF	TGCGCCAGCAGCTACGGACAGTTAAACGAGCAGTACTTC
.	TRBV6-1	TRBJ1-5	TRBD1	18	CASSGQGSAIYSNQPQHF	TGTGCCAGCAGTGGACAGGGATCAGCAATTTATAGCAATCAGCCCCAGCATTTT
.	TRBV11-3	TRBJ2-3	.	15	CASSLWTVSTDTQYF	TGTGCCAGCAGCTTATGGACCGTCAGCACAGATACGCAGTATTTT
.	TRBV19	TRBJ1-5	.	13	CASSPQGGQPQHF	TGTGCCAGTAGTCCTCAGGGCGGTCAGCCCCAGCATTTT
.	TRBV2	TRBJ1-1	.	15	CASSEDSQADTEAFF	TGTGCCAGCAGTGAGGACAGCCAAGCGGACACTGAAGCTTTCTTT
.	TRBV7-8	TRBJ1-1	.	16	CASSPNLVTATGEAFF	TGTGCCAGCAGCCCCAACCTCGTGACAGCCACGGGTGAAGCTTTCTTT
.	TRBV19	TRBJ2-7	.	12	CASSSQTYEQYF	TGTGCCAGTAGTTCCCAAACCTACGAGCAGTACTTC
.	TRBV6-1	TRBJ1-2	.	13	CASSAWQGYGYTF	TGTGCCAGCAGTGCGTGGCAGGGCTATGGCTACACCTTC
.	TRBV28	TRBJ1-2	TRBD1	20	CASSLSGDTGGGWLNYGYTF	TGTGCCAGCAGTTTATCCGGGGATACAGGGGGCGGATGGTTAAACTATGGCTACACCTTC
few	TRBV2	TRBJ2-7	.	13	CASTRGRNYEQYF	TGTGCCAGCACCAGAGGACGGAACTACGAGCAGTACTTC
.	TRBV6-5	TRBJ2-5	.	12	CASISVGETQYF	TGTGCCAGCATCTCGGTGGGAGAGACCCAGTACTTC
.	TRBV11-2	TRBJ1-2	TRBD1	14	CASSPSTGLDGYTF	TGTGCCAGCAGCCCCTCGACAGGGCTGGATGGCTACACCTTC
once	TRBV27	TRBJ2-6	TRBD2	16	CASRLAGASGANVLTF	TGTGCCAGTCGTCTAGCGGGAGCCTCTGGGGCCAACGTCCTGACTTTC
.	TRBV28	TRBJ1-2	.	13	CASSFGWGDGYTF	TGTGCCAGCAGTTTCGGTTGGGGGGATGGCTACACCTTC
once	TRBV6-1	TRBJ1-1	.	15	CASREYMDSSSKAFF	TGTGCCAGCAGAGAGTACATGGACAGTTCCTCGAAAGCTTTCTTT
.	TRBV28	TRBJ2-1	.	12	CASSLTTNEQFF	TGTGCCAGCAGCCTTACTACTAATGAGCAGTTCTTC
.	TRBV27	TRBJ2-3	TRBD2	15	CASSFGTSGTDTQYF	TGTGCCAGCAGTTTCGGGACTAGCGGTACAGATACGCAGTATTTT
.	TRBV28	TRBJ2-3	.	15	CASRREAGSTDTQYF	TGTGCCAGCAGAAGGGAGGCAGGGAGCACAGATACGCAGTATTTT
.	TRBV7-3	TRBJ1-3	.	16	CASSLTAPDRGNTIYF	TGTGCCAGCAGCTTAACTGCCCCGGATCGAGGAAACACCATATATTTT
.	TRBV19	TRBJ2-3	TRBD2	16	CASTGIPTSGRDTQYF	TGTGCCAGTACCGGAATCCCCACTAGCGGGAGAGATACGCAGTATTTT
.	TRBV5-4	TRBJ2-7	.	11	CASSFGTEQYF	TGTGCCAGCAGCTTCGGGACCGAGCAGTACTTC
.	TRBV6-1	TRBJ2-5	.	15	CASSDSKGFQETQYF	TGTGCCAGCAGCGACTCAAAGGGTTTTCAGGAGACCCAGTACTTC
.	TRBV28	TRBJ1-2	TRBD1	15	CASSKGTGDNYGYTF	TGTGCCAGCAGTAAGGGGACAGGGGATAACTATGGCTACACCTTC
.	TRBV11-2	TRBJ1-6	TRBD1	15	CASSLGGTENSPLHF	TGTGCCAGCAGCTTAGGGGGGACAGAGAATTCACCCCTCCACTTT
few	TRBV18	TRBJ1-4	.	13	CASRIATNEKLFF	TGTGCCAGCCGGATTGCAACTAATGAAAAACTGTTTTTT
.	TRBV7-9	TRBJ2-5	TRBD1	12	CASSYRGLTQYF	TGTGCCAGCAGCTACAGGGGGTTGACCCAGTACTTC
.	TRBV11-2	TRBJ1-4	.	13	CASRWTDNEKLFF	TGTGCCAGCAGGTGGACAGACAATGAAAAACTGTTTTTT
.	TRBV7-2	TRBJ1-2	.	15	CASSLETPLFYGYTF	TGTGCCAGCAGCTTAGAAACCCCCCTTTTCTATGGCTACACCTTC
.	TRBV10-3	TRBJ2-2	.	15	CAISPRGAGTGELFF	TGTGCCATCAGTCCCCGAGGGGCCGGGACCGGGGAGCTGTTTTTT
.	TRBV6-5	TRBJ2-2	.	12	CASSQRSGELFF	TGTGCCAGCAGTCAGAGATCCGGGGAGCTGTTTTTT
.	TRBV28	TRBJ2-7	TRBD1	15	CASSPPGQGIDEQYF	TGTGCCAGCAGTCCGCCGGGACAGGGCATTGACGAGCAGTACTTC
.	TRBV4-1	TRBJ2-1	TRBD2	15	CASSQEKLAGREQFF	TGCGCCAGCAGCCAAGAGAAACTAGCGGGACGTGAGCAGTTCTTC